The sequence of this TCR beta chain was determined in a study of T cell repertoires in cytomegalovirus infection. Each CDR3 protein gets one entry after TCRdb re-called the reads with MiXCR. The table lists hundreds of thousands of distinct CDR3 sequences, less than 40% of them singletons. A note on this clonotype: Its specificity is not known.

V lost 1 base and J lost 3; bases outside the gene matches: 11. The germline V gene encodes CDR1 LGHDT and CDR2 YNNKEL (reference sequence). This CDR3 spans 19 amino acids. The source was cultured CD8+ T cells from PBMCs, collected from culture after CMV antigen stimulation. The source is a human donor in good health (CMV status not recorded). Some clones in this sample may be carry-over from other donors' samples. The chain carries TRBV3-1 and TRBJ2-3, with 12 bases matching TRBD2. The CDR3 sequence: CASSQVGETSGGKTDTQYF. The CDR3 bases are TGTGCCAGCAGCCAAGTGGGGGAAACTAGCGGGGGGAAGACAGATACGCAGTATTTT.